This T cell receptor beta chain was captured by sequencing in a study of human T cells and chemical hapten exposure. Background on the study: Across the whole study, which lasted around 26 weeks, patients were given diphenylcyclopropenone on the scalp once a week. Affected patients, primarily female, had alopecia areata, totalis or universalis.

Study-level findings and limits: Expanded TCRs produced significantly more large CDR3 similarity clusters than controls did.

Time point denoted: pre-sensitization, week 0. The treatment was: therapeutic diphenylcyclopropenone sensitization with weekly scalp DPC. TCRdb re-derived calls from the RACE reads in MiXCR, one entry per CDR3 protein. The sample has under 45,000 distinct CDR3 sequences; about 10% are singletons. With respect to this clonotype: Its antigen remains unknown.

Germline V gene data show CDR1 as SGHNT and CDR2 as YYREEE (reference sequence). The CDR3 is 14 residues long. The ends lost 2 bases at V and 3 bases at J; junction bases unmatched: 3. The receptor comes from a man aged 25-45 years with alopecia areata. Some clones in this sample may be carry-over from other donors' samples. The J gene is TRBJ1-1, the V gene TRBV5-4; 8 bases fit TRBD1. Material: whole blood, obtained in connection with sensitization to the hapten diphenylcyclopropenone (DPC). CDR3 region: CASSFGQGYTEAFF. The CDR3 nucleotides read TGTGCCAGCAGCTTCGGACAGGGATACACTGAAGCTTTCTTT.